This T cell receptor (beta chain) is drawn from a study of T cell changes during pregnancy in multiple sclerosis. The V gene lost 0 bases and the J gene lost 7 bases, with 17 bases spanning the gap. The CDR3 spans 15 residues. Germline CDR1 is SGHDT and CDR2 is YYEEEE. The repertoire was sequenced with immunoSEQ multiplex PCR; TCRdb's copy has only in-frame clones and lacks some. The profile shows approximately 23,000 clones, 75% to 95% of them singletons. Sequenced material: CD4+ T cells from peripheral blood mononuclear cells, taken in the third trimester of pregnancy. The rearrangement uses TRBV5-6 and TRBJ2-7, with TRBD1 as a possible D gene (6 bases). The TCR sequence derives from a female donor in good health, enrolled as a control in a pregnancy study. CDR3 region: CASSLAWQGIGEQYF. The CDR3 nucleotides read TGTGCCAGCAGCTTGGCCTGGCAGGGGATCGGTGAGCAGTACTTC. Together with reference TRBV5-6 and TRBJ2-7, the CDR3 gives the full variable domain: DAGVTQSPTHLIKTRGQQVTLRCSPKSGHDTVSWYQQALGQGPQFIFQYYEEEERQRGNFPDRFSGHQFPNYSSELNVNALLLGDSALYLCASSLAWQGIGEQYFGPGTRLTVT.